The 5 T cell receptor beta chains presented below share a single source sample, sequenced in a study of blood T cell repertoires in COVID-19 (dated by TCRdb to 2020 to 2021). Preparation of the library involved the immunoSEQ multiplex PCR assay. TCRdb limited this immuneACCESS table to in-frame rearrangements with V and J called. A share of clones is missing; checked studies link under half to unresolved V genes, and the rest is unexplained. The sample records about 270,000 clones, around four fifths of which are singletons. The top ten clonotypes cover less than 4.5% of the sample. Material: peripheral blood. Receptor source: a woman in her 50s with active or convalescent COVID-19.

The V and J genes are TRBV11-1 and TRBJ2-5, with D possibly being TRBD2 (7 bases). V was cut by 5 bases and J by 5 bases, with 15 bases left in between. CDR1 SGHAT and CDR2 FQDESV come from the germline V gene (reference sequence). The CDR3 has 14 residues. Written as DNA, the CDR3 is TGTGCCAGCAGCCGGGGGGCAGTCACGGAGACCCAGTACTTC. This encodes CASSRGAVTETQYF. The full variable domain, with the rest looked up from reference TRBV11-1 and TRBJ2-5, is EAEVAQSPRYKITEKSQAVAFWCDPISGHATLYWYRQILGQGPELLVQFQDESVVDDSQLPKDRFSAERLKGVDSTLKIQPAELGDSAMYLCASSRGAVTETQYFGPGTRLLVL.

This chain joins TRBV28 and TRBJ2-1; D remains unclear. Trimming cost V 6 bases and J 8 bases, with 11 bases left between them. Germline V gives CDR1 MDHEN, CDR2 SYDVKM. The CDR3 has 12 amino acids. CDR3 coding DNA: TGTGCCAGCAGGCCCGCTCGGTATGAGCAGTTCTTC. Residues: CASRPARYEQFF. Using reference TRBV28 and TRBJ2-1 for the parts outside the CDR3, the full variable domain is DVKVTQSSRYLVKRTGEKVFLECVQDMDHENMFWYRQDPGLGLRLIYFSYDVKMKEKGDIPEGYSVSREKKERFSLILESASTNQTSMYLCASRPARYEQFFGPGTRLTVL.

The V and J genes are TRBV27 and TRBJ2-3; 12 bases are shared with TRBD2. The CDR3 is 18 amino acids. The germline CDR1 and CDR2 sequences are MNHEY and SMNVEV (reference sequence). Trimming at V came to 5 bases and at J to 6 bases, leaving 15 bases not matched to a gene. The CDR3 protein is CASSLSHGLAGLLDTQYF. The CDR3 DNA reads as TGTGCCAGCAGTCTCTCCCATGGACTAGCGGGACTTCTGGATACGCAGTATTTT.

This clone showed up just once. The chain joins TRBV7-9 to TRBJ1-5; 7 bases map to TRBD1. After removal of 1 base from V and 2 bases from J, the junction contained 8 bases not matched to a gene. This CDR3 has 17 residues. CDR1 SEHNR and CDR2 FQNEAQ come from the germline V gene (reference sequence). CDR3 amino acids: CASSLGTGVQGNQPQHF. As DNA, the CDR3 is TGTGCCAGCAGCTTAGGTACAGGGGTTCAGGGCAATCAGCCCCAGCATTTT.

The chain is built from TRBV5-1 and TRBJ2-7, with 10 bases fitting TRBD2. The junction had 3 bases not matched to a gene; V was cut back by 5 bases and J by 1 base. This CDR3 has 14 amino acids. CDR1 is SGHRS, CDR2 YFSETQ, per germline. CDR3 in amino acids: CASSTSGVSYEQYF. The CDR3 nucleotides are TGCGCCAGCAGTACTAGCGGGGTATCCTACGAGCAGTACTTC.